The 32 T cell receptor beta chains below come from one sample, sequenced in a study of human T cells and chemical hapten exposure. Time point denoted: patch test 3, about 24 weeks after DPC sensitization. Treatment denoted: therapeutic diphenylcyclopropenone sensitization with weekly scalp DPC. TCRdb analysed the RACE reads with MiXCR anew, one entry per CDR3 protein. The table lists about 120,000 distinct CDR3 sequences, around 11% of them singletons, with more than 2% in the top ten. The sequencing used whole blood, collected in connection with sensitization to the hapten diphenylcyclopropenone (DPC). These receptors all stem from a woman in her fifties or sixties with alopecia areata. Some clones in this sample may be carry-over from other donors' samples.

This clonotype was recorded a few times. The gene calls are TRBV12-3 or TRBV12-4 and TRBJ2-2, with D perhaps matching TRBD1 or TRBD2 (5 bases each). Trimming pared 2 bases from V and 8 bases from J, leaving 9 bases between. The CDR3 is 13 amino acids. DNA of the CDR3: TGTGCCAGCAGTTTACGAGGGGTGGGGGAGCTGTTTTTT. It translates to CASSLRGVGELFF.

The CDR3 sequence: CASSVGTESYGYTF. CDR3 DNA sequence: TGTGCCAGTAGTGTGGGAACAGAATCCTATGGCTACACCTTC. This sequence joins TRBV19 and TRBJ1-2; D unresolved. Trimming pared 5 bases from V and 4 bases from J, leaving 14 bases between. Germline CDR1 and CDR2: LNHDA and SQIVND (reference sequence). This CDR3 is built from 14 residues.

The chain combines TRBV6-2 or TRBV6-3 with TRBJ2-7; D gene ambiguous. CDR1 and CDR2 (germline): MNHEY, SVGEGT. The CDR3 covers 13 residues. V dropped 0 bases and J dropped 7 bases, with 10 bases sitting between them. The CDR3 reads CASSYSGFSEQYF. The CDR3 nucleotides read TGTGCCAGCAGTTACTCGGGGTTTTCGGAGCAGTACTTC.

J is TRBJ1-1 and V is TRBV28, with D maybe TRBD1 (6 bases). The CDR3 extends over 15 amino acids. Per germline, CDR1 MDHEN and CDR2 SYDVKM. The germline V and J ends were trimmed by 4 bases and 4 bases, with 16 bases remaining between them. CDR3 coding DNA: TGTGCCAGCAGTTCCCTCCAGGGGTGGAGCACTGAAGCTTTCTTT. Its translation is CASSSLQGWSTEAFF. Together with reference TRBV28 and TRBJ1-1, the CDR3 gives the full variable domain: DVKVTQSSRYLVKRTGEKVFLECVQDMDHENMFWYRQDPGLGLRLIYFSYDVKMKEKGDIPEGYSVSREKKERFSLILESASTNQTSMYLCASSSLQGWSTEAFFGQGTRLTVV.

The chain is built from TRBV19 and TRBJ2-1; the match to TRBD2 covers 11 bases. CDR1 and CDR2 from the germline V gene are LNHDA and SQIVND (reference sequence). Trimming took 1 base from V and 10 from J; bases not matched to a gene: 6. This CDR3 contains 15 residues. The CDR3 loop is CASSIGSGGAGEQFF. As DNA, the CDR3 is TGTGCCAGTAGTATAGGTAGCGGGGGGGCCGGGGAGCAGTTCTTC. The entire variable domain, with the rest obtained from reference TRBV19 and TRBJ2-1, is as follows: DGGITQSPKYLFRKEGQNVTLSCEQNLNHDAMYWYRQDPGQGLRLIYYSQIVNDFQKGDIAEGYSVSREKKESFPLTVTSAQKNPTAFYLCASSIGSGGAGEQFFGPGTRLTVL.

This clonotype was picked up a small number of times. The chain employs TRBV24-1 and TRBJ2-1, with 8 bases matching TRBD1. The germline V gene encodes CDR1 KGHDR and CDR2 SFDVKD. Trimming cost V 4 bases and J 6 bases; bases outside gene matches: 7. This CDR3 has 15 residues. The CDR3, as DNA: TGTGCCACCAGTGACCCCATGGACAGGGTCAATGAGCAGTTCTTC. Its translation is CATSDPMDRVNEQFF.

This clonotype was seen only a few times. With a much larger clone just one base away, this may be a read error. The V gene is TRBV12-3 or TRBV12-4, the J gene TRBJ2-3, with unresolved D. V lost 6 bases to trimming and J lost 2 bases, with 3 bases between them. CDR3 length equals 11 residues. The CDR3 DNA is TGTGCCAGCAGATTCACAGATACGCAGTATTTT. Protein sequence: CASRFTDTQYF.

The chain is built from TRBV12-3 or TRBV12-4 and TRBJ2-7, with D perhaps matching TRBD1 (5 bases). The length of the CDR3 is 13 residues. Trimming took 5 bases from V and 3 from J, leaving 11 bases between them. The CDR3 loop is CASSIGRGYEQYF. For the CDR3, the DNA is TGTGCCAGCAGTATAGGTAGGGGCTACGAGCAGTACTTC.

This clonotype has at least ten counts. J is TRBJ2-3 and V is TRBV20-1, with 10 positions matching TRBD2. The CDR3 length is 16 residues. The germline V gene encodes CDR1 DFQATT and CDR2 SNEGSKA (reference sequence). The V gene end was trimmed by 5 bases and the J gene end by 4 bases; junction bases not matched to a gene: 12. The CDR3 DNA reads as TGCAGTGCTCCGGGAGGAGCGGGGGGGCGTCCAGATACGCAGTATTTT. Protein sequence: CSAPGGAGGRPDTQYF.

This clonotype was observed a handful of times. The J gene is TRBJ1-4, the V gene TRBV20-1, with D perhaps matching TRBD1 (5 bases). CDR1 and CDR2 from the germline V gene are DFQATT and SNEGSKA (reference sequence). The CDR3 consists of 13 residues. The V end lost 5 bases, the J end lost 4 bases, and 11 bases lay between the germline ends. The CDR3 is CSAWGRSNEKLFF. In nucleotides, the CDR3 is TGCAGTGCTTGGGGACGGAGTAATGAAAAACTGTTTTTT.

This clonotype was seen more than once but under ten times. The chain combines TRBV7-6 with TRBJ1-4, with a tentative D call TRBD1 (5 bases). The CDR3 is 16 amino acids. Between the trimmed V and J ends, which lost 5 bases and 0 bases, there was a span of 13 bases. Germline lookup yields CDR1 SGHVS and CDR2 FNYEAQ. The CDR3 here is CASSLSRGATNEKLFF. The CDR3 bases are TGTGCCAGCAGCCTTTCTAGGGGCGCAACTAATGAAAAACTGTTTTTT. Full variable domain (outside the CDR3, taken from reference TRBV7-6 and TRBJ1-4): GAGVSQSPRYKVTKRGQDVALRCDPISGHVSLYWYRQALGQGPEFLTYFNYEAQQDKSGLPNDRFSAERPEGSISTLTIQRTEQRDSAMYRCASSLSRGATNEKLFFGSGTQLSVL.

The chain combines TRBV10-2 with TRBJ2-3; weak D call: TRBD2 (5 bases). Trimming removed 6 bases from V and 2 bases from J, with 21 bases in between. This CDR3 has 17 residues. The germline gives CDR1 WSHSY, CDR2 SAAADI. CDR3 in amino acids: CASRVGRRTRFTDTQYF. The CDR3 coding sequence is TGCGCCAGCAGGGTAGGACGGAGGACTCGATTCACAGATACGCAGTATTTT.

In this sample, this clonotype turned up a few times. V and J are TRBV6-5 and TRBJ2-5, with D tentatively TRBD1 or TRBD2 (5 bases each). This CDR3 contains 17 residues. Germline CDR1 reads MNHEY; CDR2 reads SVGAGI. Trimming cost V 2 bases and J 5 bases, with 21 bases left between them. The CDR3 nucleotides are TGTGCCAGCAGTTACAAACTCAAGACGGGAAAGGGGGAGACCCAGTACTTC. Its protein product is CASSYKLKTGKGETQYF.

The rearrangement joins TRBV27 to TRBJ2-2, with 8 bases lining up with TRBD1. The CDR3 is 16 residues long. The V segment lost 5 bases and the J segment 1 base; nucleotides outside the gene matches: 6. The germline CDR1 and CDR2 sequences are MNHEY and SMNVEV (reference sequence). This CDR3 reads CASSLWGQVNTGELFF. The CDR3 nucleotides are TGTGCCAGCAGTCTTTGGGGACAGGTGAACACCGGGGAGCTGTTTTTT.

This rearrangement joins TRBV9 to TRBJ1-1; 10 bases align to TRBD1. CDR3 length: 13 residues. Germline-derived CDR1 and CDR2 are SGDLS and YYNGEE. V lost 3 bases and J lost 6; bases outside the gene matches: 2. CDR3 sequence reads: CASSGDRGPEAFF. The CDR3 nucleotides are TGTGCCAGCAGCGGGGACAGGGGTCCTGAAGCTTTCTTT.

This clonotype was observed a handful of times. This chain joins TRBV6-2 or TRBV6-3 and TRBJ2-1; D is unresolved. CDR3 size: 14 residues. Germline CDR1 and CDR2: MNHEY and SVGEGT. Trimming took 6 bases from V and 0 from J, leaving 9 bases between them. The CDR3 here is CASSPLSSYNEQFF. The CDR3 nucleotides read TGTGCCAGCAGCCCCCTGAGCTCCTACAATGAGCAGTTCTTC.

A few counts support this clonotype. J is TRBJ1-3 and V is TRBV2; tentative D call: TRBD1 (5 bases). V lost 4 bases and J 0 bases, leaving 10 bases between the germline ends. The CDR3 covers 15 residues. Germline-derived CDR1 and CDR2 are SNHLY and FYNNEI. For the CDR3, the DNA is TGTGCCAGCAGTGTGCAGGGTATCTCTGGAAACACCATATATTTT. Translated, it gives CASSVQGISGNTIYF.

At least ten counts were recorded for this clonotype. CDR3 coding DNA: TGTGCCAGCAGCCAAGAGGGGCTAGCGGGAGGGGTTGATACGCAGTATTTT. It is translated as CASSQEGLAGGVDTQYF. The rearrangement uses TRBV12-3 or TRBV12-4 and TRBJ2-3, with TRBD2 matching 12 bases. The CDR3 sequence is 17 residues long. J gave up 6 bases and V 6 bases, and 13 bases lay outside the gene matches.

At least ten counts were recorded for this clonotype. This chain links TRBV9 with TRBJ2-7; 10 bases fit TRBD2. The ends lost 6 bases at V and 4 bases at J; junction bases unmatched: 7. Germline V gene lookup returns CDR1 SGDLS and CDR2 YYNGEE. The CDR3 is made up of 14 amino acids. The CDR3 region is CASTPGTSVYEQYF. The CDR3 coding sequence is TGTGCCAGCACTCCCGGGACTAGCGTATACGAGCAGTACTTC.

This clonotype was recorded many times. The chain carries TRBV24-1 and TRBJ2-7, with unresolved D. Germline CDR1 reads KGHDR; CDR2 reads SFDVKD. The CDR3 totals 13 residues. The germline V and J ends were trimmed by 0 bases and 4 bases, with 6 bases remaining between them. The CDR3: CATSDLYGYEQYF. CDR3 sequence (DNA): TGTGCCACCAGTGATTTGTACGGGTACGAGCAGTACTTC.

This clonotype appeared many times. The chain links TRBV7-9 to TRBJ2-7, with a weak D call TRBD1 (6 bases). CDR1 and CDR2 (germline): SEHNR, FQNEAQ (reference sequence). CDR3 length equals 11 residues. V lost 1 base and J lost 12, with 10 bases in between. The CDR3 nucleotides read TGTGCCAGCAGCTTAGGGCAGGGGCTGTACTTC. This encodes CASSLGQGLYF.

This clonotype was counted a few times. V and J are TRBV27 and TRBJ2-3; 9 positions agree with TRBD2. CDR1 and CDR2 (germline): MNHEY, SMNVEV (reference sequence). The CDR3 has 14 amino acids. V gave up 7 bases and J gave up 6 bases; unmatched junction bases: 8. The CDR3 sequence: CASKQRGALDTQYF. CDR3 DNA: TGTGCCAGCAAACAGCGGGGGGCACTTGATACGCAGTATTTT.

The rearrangement joins TRBV7-2 to TRBJ1-1, with D possibly being TRBD1 (5 bases). V was shortened by 5 bases and J by 12 bases, with 16 bases between the two germline ends. Germline CDR1 is SGHTA and CDR2 is FQGNSA. The CDR3 has 12 amino acids. The CDR3 nucleotides are TGTGCCAGCAGCGCCCCCGGGGGAGTGCCTTTCTTT. Protein: CASSAPGGVPFF. Full variable domain (remainder filled in from reference TRBV7-2 and TRBJ1-1): GAGVSQSPSNKVTEKGKDVELRCDPISGHTALYWYRQSLGQGLEFLIYFQGNSAPDKSGLPSDRFSAERTGGSVSTLTIQRTQQEDSAVYLCASSAPGGVPFFGQGTRLTVV.

The V gene is TRBV14, the J gene TRBJ1-1, with D maybe TRBD1 (6 bases). The CDR3 has 17 amino acids. Trimming removed 1 base at V and 5 bases at J, with 20 bases between. CDR1 SGHDN and CDR2 FVKESK come from the germline V gene. The CDR3 DNA is TGTGCCAGCAGCCAAGCACCGGGACGGTCAAGGGGGACTGAAGCTTTCTTT. This sequence encodes CASSQAPGRSRGTEAFF.

The rearrangement uses TRBV2 and TRBJ2-1; D unresolved. Germline V gives CDR1 SNHLY, CDR2 FYNNEI. V was pared by 5 bases and J by 8 bases, with 13 bases between. The CDR3 extends over 13 amino acids. The CDR3 DNA is TGTGCCAGCAGTCTGGACCCTTCTGATGAGCAGTTCTTC. Translating gives CASSLDPSDEQFF. Combining the CDR3 with reference TRBV2 and TRBJ2-1 gives the whole variable domain EPEVTQTPSHQVTQMGQEVILRCVPISNHLYFYWYRQILGQKVEFLVSFYNNEISEKSEIFDDQFSVERPDGSNFTLKIRSTKLEDSAMYFCASSLDPSDEQFFGPGTRLTVL.

The chain's CDR3 is CSVDPALGYTF. The CDR3 bases are TGCAGCGTTGATCCGGCACTCGGCTACACCTTC. The chain uses TRBV29-1 and TRBJ1-2; D uncertain. Germline CDR1 is SQVTM and CDR2 is ANQGSEA. Trimming left V 3 bases short and J 8 bases short, with 10 bases between. The CDR3 is 11 residues long.

This clonotype has a count of ten or more. The chain recombines TRBV6-5 with TRBJ2-3; 9 nucleotides align to TRBD2. Germline V lookup: CDR1 MNHEY, CDR2 SVGAGI. The CDR3 has 14 residues. Trimming removed 9 bases from V and 5 bases from J; junction bases left unmatched: 9. The CDR3 sequence is CASALRGGLDTQYF. CDR3 DNA: TGTGCCAGTGCTTTGCGGGGGGGCCTAGATACGCAGTATTTT.

The V gene is TRBV12-3 or TRBV12-4, the J gene TRBJ1-1; D might be TRBD1 (6 bases). The CDR3 length is 14 residues. V shed 6 bases and J shed 8 bases, with 19 bases lying between them. The CDR3, as DNA: TGTGCCAGCAGCCGATTAACAGGGACGGGCGAAGCTTTCTTT. Translation: CASSRLTGTGEAFF.

This clonotype was found many times. The V and J genes are TRBV2 and TRBJ2-3, with D tentatively TRBD2 (6 bases). Germline V gives CDR1 SNHLY, CDR2 FYNNEI. The CDR3 has 14 amino acids. Trimming removed 7 bases at V and 0 bases at J, with 11 bases between. CDR3 residues: CASKGGISTDTQYF. DNA for the CDR3: TGTGCCAGCAAGGGCGGGATTAGCACAGATACGCAGTATTTT.

The J gene is TRBJ1-4, the V gene TRBV6-5; D not certain. From germline, CDR1 is MNHEY and CDR2 SVGAGI. The CDR3 has 13 residues. Trimming left V 2 bases short and J 13 bases short, with 14 bases between. CDR3 residues: CASSYTRSEGLFF. The CDR3 bases are TGTGCCAGCAGTTACACCAGGAGTGAAGGACTGTTTTTT.

The CDR3 here is CASSPTHPDTQYF. The CDR3 DNA reads as TGCGCCAGCAGCCCGACCCACCCCGATACGCAGTATTTT. The chain links TRBV4-1 to TRBJ2-3; D not resolved. Germline lookup yields CDR1 MGHRA and CDR2 YSYEKL. V lost 4 bases and J 6 bases, leaving 11 bases between the germline ends. This CDR3 has 13 residues.

This clonotype was counted between two and nine times. The chain employs TRBV9 and TRBJ2-3; D is possibly TRBD2 (5 bases). The germline V and J ends were trimmed by 7 bases and 0 bases, with 12 bases remaining between them. CDR3 length: 14 amino acids. CDR1 is SGDLS and CDR2 is YYNGEE in the germline V gene. The CDR3 region has the DNA TGTGCCAGCTCCGGCGGGCGAAGCACAGATACGCAGTATTTT. Amino acid sequence: CASSGGRSTDTQYF.